This entry concerns a single T cell receptor (beta chain). The antigen is undetermined. Donors showed nominal health when sampled, although they likely had unrecorded immune exposures. Germline-derived CDR1 and CDR2 are MNHEY and SVGAGI. Trimming took 6 bases from V and 7 from J, leaving 19 bases between them. The CDR3 sequence is 14 residues long. The data originate from a study of cytomegalovirus exposure and HLA in healthy donors. Findings and limits, study-wide: In a later analysis, approximately 18,000 TCR beta sequences were associated with HLA alleles at 0.05 false discovery rate.

Researchers ran the PCR with 60 Vbeta and 13 Jbeta primers. Profiling relied on immunoSEQ multiplex PCR, and the TCRdb table lists in-frame clones only, not all of them. The sample lists 85,000 to 130,000 clones, roughly 82% occurring once. The sample comprised PBMCs. The sequence was obtained from a woman in her 50s in good health and CMV-seropositive. This sequence joins TRBV6-5 and TRBJ2-7; D is perhaps TRBD1 (5 bases). CDR3 amino acids: CASRLTESSLEQYF. DNA of the CDR3: TGTGCCAGCAGATTGACAGAATCCTCCTTGGAGCAGTACTTC.